Described below is a single T cell receptor (beta chain) sequence and its context. The repertoire was sequenced with immunoSEQ multiplex PCR; TCRdb's copy has only in-frame clones and lacks some. The sample records under 200,000 clones, 79% being singletons. The germline V gene encodes CDR1 SNHLY and CDR2 FYNNEI. The CDR3 is 14 amino acids. V gave up 5 bases and J gave up 12 bases, with 23 bases separating them. The sample belongs to a study of blood T cell repertoires in COVID-19. Sequencing used peripheral blood. The chain employs TRBV2 and TRBJ2-7; D is undetermined. The source of this sequence is a woman aged 55-69 years with COVID-19, enrolled during active disease. As DNA, the CDR3 is TGTGCCAGCAGTTACCCTTCGACCCAGGCCCCTGGGTACGTC. It translates to CASSYPSTQAPGYV.